Sequencing of this TCR beta chain was carried out in a study of cytomegalovirus exposure and HLA in healthy donors (dated 2017 in TCRdb). In the study overall: In an earlier analysis of around 540 of the donors, 276 Gb of sequence data and some 100 million unique TCR beta sequences from about 179 million T cells were reported. To study patterns of TCR occurrence, a later analysis re-analyzed previously published TCR beta repertoires from 666 donors and added high-resolution HLA genotyping. Donor age, sex, ethnicity and CMV serostatus were collected together with the repertoire data. Among about 400 genotyped donors of the cohort, an average of around 220,000 unique TCR beta nucleotide sequences was sequenced per donor, of which about 19% were non-productive. Both class I and class II loci were covered by HLA typing, at four-digit resolution. Because of strong linkage in the cohort, a handful of DR-DQ haplotypes were treated as single units for association and clustering. The study used immunosequencing to profile the T cell repertoires of 666 subjects and linked those repertoires to cytomegalovirus serostatus. All discovery cohort repertoires had been generated using a single sequencing platform. In a later genetic analysis, genome-wide SNP genotypes for about three fifths of the 666 donors were used, and that subset was treated as a discovery cohort. To predict cytomegalovirus infection status, the study brought together high-throughput TCR immunosequencing, statistical association of individual TCRs with disease status, and machine learning. The number of typed donors differed by locus: about 620-630 for A, B, C, DRB1 and DQB1; 522 for DQA1; some 590 for DPA1; and roughly 490 for DPB1. Rather than using new phenotypic data, the later analysis identified candidate immune exposures from TCR beta sequences and from how often those sequences occurred across donors. An early release covering 500 to 750 HLA-typed donors comprised about 300 gigabases of sequencing data and around 80 million unique TCR sequences. A separate validation cohort of 100 to 150 different subjects was used in addition to the roughly 670-subject first cohort. The study aimed to test whether signatures of past pathogen exposure could be identified by cataloging public T cell receptors. Of the roughly 400 genotyped donors, over 70% fell in the genetic ancestry cluster associated with self-reported Caucasian donors. In an earlier analysis of a few hundred of the donors, high-throughput TCR beta sequencing was used to judge whether each TCR beta V gene segment behaved as functional or pseudogenic.

In its sample, this clone was seen once. Its cognate antigen has yet to be identified. Per-base qualities were not stored, and no clone one base away is much larger. The full study reports these points: The classifier was reported to diagnose cytomegalovirus status with high specificity and sensitivity in both the original and validation cohorts. Strong co-occurrence of HLA alleles, especially DR and DQ, made assigning TCR associations to individual alleles difficult. The cohort was sequenced for TCR beta chains only, and without alpha or paired-chain data the features that could be detected were limited. Several of the top co-occurrence clusters appeared to be linked to parvovirus B19, influenza, CMV and Epstein-Barr virus, according to a later analysis. A few of the identified cytomegalovirus-associated TCR beta chains were confirmed in vitro to be specific for cytomegalovirus antigens. A further reported finding was that TCR beta sequences accurately predicted the HLA-A and HLA-B alleles for most subjects in the first cohort. For the cohort, immune exposure information was limited to CMV serostatus. Linkage disequilibrium might explain the correlated functional status among segregating V segments, but an unknown experimental factor could not be excluded. Most TCR sequences were seen in very few donors, while some public TCRs were found in many individuals. Because counts were too low, roughly 18 rarely observed V segments, including chromosome 9 orphons, were left out of the earlier analysis of a few hundred of the donors. A total of fewer than 200 TCR beta chains were listed by the study as associated with cytomegalovirus. Some IMGT-functional V segments, including TRBV6-2 and TRBV6-3, could not be distinguished by the 87-base-pair reads and were therefore excluded. V-gene and J-gene trimming of TCR beta chains was associated with a missense DCLRE1C variant in a later genetic analysis, and the association was replicated in an independent cohort. In an earlier analysis of over 550 of the donors, most TCR beta V segments were observed in productive rearrangements about 90% or about 30% of the time, broadly matching IMGT annotations. Sequencing depth was assumed to be roughly uniform across donors in the presence/absence analyses, though that assumption may not hold. A later analysis associated 15,000 to 20,000 TCR beta sequences with specific HLA alleles at a false discovery rate of 0.05. The authors suggested that the approach could potentially be extended to other disease states and immunological phenotypes. A later analysis found that HLA-associated TCR beta chains were more clonally expanded and had lower generation probabilities than equally common non-associated chains. A later analysis found that TCR association rates varied across HLA loci, with DRB1 alleles showing the most associated TCRs and HLA-C alleles the fewest. In a later genetic analysis, fewer N-insertions in productive TCRs were reported among donors in an Asian-associated ancestry cluster than the roughly 700-donor mean. A cluster of highly shared sequence variants was judged likely to represent a technical artifact of the sequencing pipeline. Because HLA typing was unavailable for some donors at each locus, only the typed subset was used in association tests. Most CMV-associated TCR beta chains appeared to be HLA-restricted in a later analysis, and the HLA associations seemed to be driven largely by CMV exposure.

V is clipped by 0 bases and J by 5 bases, and the sequence between their germline boundaries is 12 bases long. The germline V gene specifies SGDLS as CDR1 and YYNGEE as CDR2. The CDR3 spans 14 residues, from the cysteine through the phenylalanine. Left in the record is the CDR3 DNA by itself, 42 bases read in frame from the first base. Library preparation employed the immunoSEQ multiplex PCR assay. The multiplex PCR relied on a mix of 60 forward primers for TCR Vbeta segments and 13 reverse primers for TCR Jbeta segments. A multiplex PCR assay on genomic DNA amplified the CDR3 region of rearranged TCR beta genes. On the Illumina HiSeq System, the amplified TCR beta libraries were sequenced as 87-base-pair reads. From the authors' description of their analysis: Across the roughly 640 repertoires, a later analysis counted 75 million to 90 million unique TCR beta chains, roughly 11 million of which were shared by at least two donors. To remove PCR and sequencing errors, raw reads were error-corrected and collapsed into unique sequences using a nearest-neighbor algorithm that merged closely related sequences. V, D and J gene segments were assigned by aligning CDR3 sequences to IMGT reference sequences. Each retained sequence needed at least a six-nucleotide match to both a V gene segment and a J gene segment. A rearrangement was called productive if the CDR3 had no stop codons and remained in frame with V and J, and every other rearrangement was called non-productive. CDR3 was defined according to IMGT convention as the region running from the second conserved V-encoded cysteine to the conserved J-encoded phenylalanine. Sequences without an unambiguous match to a single V gene segment were excluded from the earlier analysis of approximately 600 of the donors. In an earlier analysis of about 590 of the donors, a V segment was called functional when productive rearrangements were above 56.7%, and segregating when the standard deviation between donors exceeded 5%. A statistical classification framework was developed to diagnose cytomegalovirus status using the catalog of TCR beta chain sequences. In a later analysis, V and J genes were assigned by comparing TCR nucleotide sequences against IMGT/GENE-DB human TR gene sequences. Using the TCRdist pipeline, a later analysis assigned CDR3 sequences along with most-parsimonious VDJ recombination scenarios. In a later analysis, each TCR beta chain was defined by its CDR3 amino acid sequence together with its V-gene family, and reads without a unique V-gene family were excluded. To address suspected cross-contamination and a sequencing artifact, a later analysis removed under 600 highly shared, low-generation-probability nucleotide sequences. In a later analysis, a clonal expansion index was calculated for each public chain from normalized within-repertoire ranks of inferred template counts. Generation probabilities in a later analysis came from a VDJ recombination model fitted to out-of-frame rearrangements, and those results were checked against IGoR. In a later analysis, hypergeometric tests were used to score TCR-TCR, TCR-HLA and TCR-CMV co-occurrence, with a repertoire-size bias correction applied to TCR pairs. False discovery rates were estimated in a later analysis by permuting HLA or CMV assignments 20 times. A later analysis grouped co-occurring TCRs with DBSCAN, adding TCRdist sequence similarity when clustering within HLA-allele-positive subsets. Repertoires with fewer than 30,000 or more than 120,000 public chains were left out of co-occurrence clustering, as were about 5 repertoires with anomalous nucleotide sharing. In its TCRdb copy, this immuneACCESS table keeps in-frame sequences only and misses some clones. Where compared with another copy, unresolved V genes explain less than half of these, and the others have no known cause. The DNA gave D and trimming, while V, J and clone size come from that table. The sample data list around 150,000 clones, and about 72% of these were observed just once. The top ten clonotypes cover over 1.1% of the sample.

The cohort was made up of roughly 670 healthy bone marrow donors. At the time of sampling, every cohort member was nominally healthy, though immune exposures that went unrecorded were likely present. The donor was CMV seronegative and was included in the group of approximately 350 seronegative cohort members. A peripheral blood sample was collected from each donor, and TCR beta sequencing was performed on peripheral blood mononuclear cells. Genomic DNA extraction from the blood cell samples was performed with the Qiagen DNeasy Blood Extraction Kit. Recombination linked TRBV9 to TRBJ2-7; matching of 5 bases hints at TRBD1 as the D gene. Sequenced material: PBMCs. The source of this sequence is a man between 60 and 75 years old in good health and CMV-seronegative. CDR3 sequence: CASSVASGQHEQYF. The nucleotides read TGTGCCAGCAGCGTAGCCTCAGGGCAGCACGAGCAGTACTTC. When the CDR3 is completed using the reference TRBV9 and TRBJ2-7 genes on either side, the full variable domain is DSGVTQTPKHLITATGQRVTLRCSPRSGDLSVYWYQQSLDQGLQFLIQYYNGEERAKGNILERFSAQQFPDLHSELNLSSLELGDSALYFCASSVASGQHEQYFGPGTRLTVT.